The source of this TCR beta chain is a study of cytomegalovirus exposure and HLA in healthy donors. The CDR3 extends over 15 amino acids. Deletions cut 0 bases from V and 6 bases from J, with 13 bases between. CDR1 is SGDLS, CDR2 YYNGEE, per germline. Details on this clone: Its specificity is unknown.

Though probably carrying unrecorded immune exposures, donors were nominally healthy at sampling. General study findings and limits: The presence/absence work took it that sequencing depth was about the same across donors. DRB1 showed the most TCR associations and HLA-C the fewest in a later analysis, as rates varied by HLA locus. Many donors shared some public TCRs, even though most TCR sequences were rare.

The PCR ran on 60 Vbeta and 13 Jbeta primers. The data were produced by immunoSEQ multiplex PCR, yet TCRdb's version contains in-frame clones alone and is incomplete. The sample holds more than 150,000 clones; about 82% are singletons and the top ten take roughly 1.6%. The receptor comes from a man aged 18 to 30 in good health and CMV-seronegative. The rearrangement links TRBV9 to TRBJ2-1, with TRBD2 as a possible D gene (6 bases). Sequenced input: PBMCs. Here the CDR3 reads CASSVGSGVPNEQFF. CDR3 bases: TGTGCCAGCAGCGTAGGTAGCGGAGTCCCCAATGAGCAGTTCTTC.